This entry lists 5 T cell receptor beta chains sequenced from one sample in a study of Ad26.COV2.S vaccination and SARS-CoV-2 variants. Here immunoSEQ multiplex PCR was the method, and the copy in TCRdb shows in-frame clones only, minus some. Among some 300,000 clones listed, about 82% were seen once. This sample's treatment: roughly 20 received Ad26.COV2.S at low or high dose, single or two shots; 5 received placebo; per-sample allocation not given. Repertoires come from day 63 after the first vaccine or placebo injection. The material was peripheral blood, obtained in a trial of Ad26.COV2.S vaccine versus placebo. These receptors were obtained from a person between 18 and 59 years old who received the Ad26.COV2.S COVID-19 vaccine or a placebo.

The chain carries TRBV5-1 and TRBJ2-5; a possible D gene is TRBD2 (6 bases). The CDR3 loop spans 15 amino acids. Looked up from germline, CDR1 is SGHRS and CDR2 is YFSETQ. Trimming removed 1 base at V and 3 bases at J, with 13 bases between. The CDR3 reads CASSLSPGVKETQYF. In nucleotides, the CDR3 is TGCGCCAGCAGCTTGTCACCGGGGGTTAAAGAGACCCAGTACTTC.

This clone was counted once. This chain uses TRBV7-2 with TRBJ1-3; no reliable D call. The V gene's germline CDR1 is SGHTA and CDR2 FQGNSA. The germline V and J ends were trimmed by 1 base and 1 base, with 5 bases remaining between them. CDR3 length equals 14 residues. The CDR3 DNA reads TGTGCCAGCAGCTTAGACCCATCTGGAAACACCATATATTTT. Amino acids: CASSLDPSGNTIYF.

The chain carries TRBV4-1 and TRBJ1-5, with a possible D match to TRBD1 (5 bases). The CDR3 spans 15 residues. Germline lookup yields CDR1 MGHRA and CDR2 YSYEKL. The V end lost 1 base, the J end lost 6 bases, and 13 bases lay between the germline ends. The CDR3 region has the DNA TGCGCCAGCAGCCAAGGTCGCAGGGCTGTTCAGCCCCAGCATTTT. Translating gives CASSQGRRAVQPQHF.

The chain joins TRBV14 to TRBJ1-3, with 7 bases lining up with TRBD1. Germline trimming cut 1 base from V and 0 bases from J; bases unmatched to any gene: 6. Germline-derived CDR1 and CDR2 are SGHDN and FVKESK. This CDR3 has 17 residues. DNA of the CDR3: TGTGCCAGCAGCCAAGGACAGGGCGCCCGCTCTGGAAACACCATATATTTT. As protein: CASSQGQGARSGNTIYF. The variable domain in full, with the rest retrieved from reference TRBV14 and TRBJ1-3, is EAGVTQFPSHSVIEKGQTVTLRCDPISGHDNLYWYRRVMGKEIKFLLHFVKESKQDESGMPNNRFLAERTGGTYSTLKVQPAELEDSGVYFCASSQGQGARSGNTIYFGEGSWLTVV.

This clone has just a few counts. V usage is TRBV7-3 and J usage is TRBJ2-5; D unresolved. This CDR3 has 13 residues. Trimming shortened V by 3 bases and J by 2 bases, and 7 bases separated the two germline ends. CDR1 and CDR2 (germline): SGHTA, FQGTGA. The CDR3 sequence is CASSFRIQETQYF. Here the CDR3 DNA reads TGTGCCAGCAGCTTTCGAATACAAGAGACCCAGTACTTC.